The 6 T cell receptor beta chains presented below share a single source sample, sequenced in a study of cytomegalovirus exposure and HLA in healthy donors. The study ran its PCR with 60 Vbeta and 13 Jbeta primers. Using immunoSEQ multiplex PCR, the repertoire was profiled, and TCRdb retains in-frame clones only, with some absent. The sample includes 150,000 to 200,000 clones, roughly four fifths of them seen just once. Sequencing input: PBMCs. These receptors were obtained from a man aged 35 to 55 in good health and CMV-seronegative.

Regarding this clone: Additional DNA sequences in this sample encode the identical CDR3. The chain recombines TRBV5-5 with TRBJ2-7, with D maybe TRBD2 (5 bases). The V end was cut by 0 bases, the J end by 4 bases, with 5 bases between. Germline V lookup: CDR1 SGHKS, CDR2 YYEKEE (reference sequence). The CDR3 covers 12 residues. This CDR3 is CASSLGGYEQYV. For the CDR3, the DNA is TGTGCCAGCAGCTTGGGAGGGTACGAGCAGTACGTC.

The chain couples TRBV27 to TRBJ2-1; weak D call: TRBD2 (6 bases). This CDR3 comprises 15 residues. V lost 6 bases and J 7 bases, leaving 19 bases between the germline ends. Per the germline V gene, CDR1 is MNHEY and CDR2 is SMNVEV (reference sequence). CDR3 amino acids: CASRLEWASENEQFF. The CDR3 nucleotides read TGTGCCAGCAGATTGGAGTGGGCTAGCGAAAATGAGCAGTTCTTC.

This clone was counted between two and nine times. The rearrangement links TRBV10-3 to TRBJ2-1; tentatively, D is TRBD1 (5 bases). The V and J ends lost 8 bases and 10 bases respectively, with 9 bases between them. This CDR3 region has 10 residues. In germline, CDR1 is ENHRY, CDR2 SYGVKD. The CDR3 DNA follows: TGTGCCATCGGGGCAGAAGAGCAGTTCTTC. Its protein product is CAIGAEEQFF.

The chain couples TRBV2 to TRBJ2-1; TRBD2 matches at 12 bases. Germline CDR1 is SNHLY and CDR2 is FYNNEI. J lost 6 bases, V lost 4 bases, and 4 bases had no gene match. The CDR3 is 15 amino acids. The CDR3 protein is CASSVASGRANEQFF. The CDR3 nucleotides read TGTGCCAGCAGTGTAGCTAGCGGGAGGGCCAATGAGCAGTTCTTC.

Regarding this clone: The junction differs from germline at one of its ends, possibly a read error. The rearrangement joins TRBV10-3 to TRBJ2-6; 9 bases line up with TRBD1. The CDR3 totals 16 residues. The V gene's germline CDR1 is ENHRY and CDR2 SYGVKD. CDR3 in DNA: TGTGCCATCAGGGACAGGGGCTCCTCTGGGGCCAACGGCCTGACTTTC. Translated, it gives CAIRDRGSSGANGLTF.

The J gene is TRBJ2-3, the V gene TRBV5-4; the D gene is possibly TRBD2 (8 bases). With 5 bases removed from V and 1 base from J, the gap between germline ends came to 17 bases. Germline V gene lookup returns CDR1 SGHNT and CDR2 YYREEE (reference sequence). CDR3 length equals 16 residues. The CDR3 sequence: CASRSGGGQRTDTQYF. For the CDR3, the DNA is TGTGCCAGCAGATCGGGGGGGGGACAGCGCACAGATACGCAGTATTTT.